This T cell receptor (beta chain) was observed in a study of cytomegalovirus exposure and HLA in healthy donors. Across the study: Assignment to the Caucasian-associated ancestry cluster applied to over 70% of the approximately 400 genotyped donors.

Overall study findings and caveats: In terms of immune exposure information, only CMV serostatus was available. Among TCR beta chains, those listed as cytomegalovirus-associated numbered about 160.

The CDR3 has 15 residues. Germline V lookup: CDR1 MGHRA, CDR2 YSYEKL. Trimming removed 2 bases from V and 4 bases from J, with 12 bases in between. This clone was counted between two and nine times. Its specificity is not known. With 60 Vbeta and 13 Jbeta primers, the PCR was carried out. As processed by the authors: A later analysis tallied 65 million to 85 million unique TCR beta chains, roughly 11 million of them shared. Measured with immunoSEQ multiplex PCR; TCRdb has only the in-frame clones, and not every one. D and trimming come from the DNA, and the V and J calls and clone size come from that table. This table has about 150,000 clones, roughly 84% appearing once.

Input material: PBMCs. The chain joins TRBV4-1 to TRBJ1-3, with D possibly matching TRBD1 (6 bases). This sequence was found in a woman under 30 in good health and CMV-seronegative. The DNA for the CDR3 is TGCGCCAGCAGCCAATTGGGGGCGCGGGGAAACACCATATATTTT. Its translation: CASSQLGARGNTIYF.